The text below deals with one T cell receptor beta chain. No antigen is known for it. This CDR3 contains 17 residues. The V gene's germline CDR1 is MGHDK and CDR2 SYGVNS. The ends lost 1 base at V and 0 bases at J; junction bases unmatched: 8. Sequencing involved patients with CD8+CD57+ cell expansion previously shown by flow cytometry. Blood came from patients not yet given any therapy. TCR beta VDJ and CDR3 profiles were obtained from a genomic DNA template. TCRdb re-called the reads with MiXCR, one entry per CDR3 protein. In the table there are approximately 130,000 distinct CDR3 sequences, about 50% of which are singletons. This sample was taken from a study of CD8+CD57+ T cells in acquired aplastic anemia. Study context: Mean yield of DNA from sorted CD4+ and CD8+ cells was 3 to 3.5 ug. Notes on the study in general: Patients and controls shared 25 to 35 CD8+ CDR3 sequences, which appeared highly expressed in patients and within their immunodominant clones.

The source is a human donor with aplastic anemia. The sequencing input was sorted CD4+, CD8+, or CD8+CD57+ T cells (not recorded which) from PBMCs. The chain is built from TRBV25-1 and TRBJ1-1; TRBD1 matches 7 bases. The CDR3 DNA reads TGTGCCAGCAGTGAATCACAGGGGAGAACTCTGAACACTGAAGCTTTCTTT. Its protein product is CASSESQGRTLNTEAFF. Drawing the rest from reference TRBV25-1 and TRBJ1-1, the complete variable domain is EADIYQTPRYLVIGTGKKITLECSQTMGHDKMYWYQQDPGMELHLIHYSYGVNSTEKGDLSSESTVSRIRTEHFPLTLESARPSHTSQYLCASSESQGRTLNTEAFFGQGTRLTVV.